This entry lists 10 T cell receptor beta chains sequenced from one sample in a study of blood T cell repertoires in COVID-19. Sequencing used immunoSEQ multiplex PCR; TCRdb keeps in-frame clones, though not all of them. The sample yields around 300,000 clones, 70% to 90% seen once. The material sequenced was PBMCs or T cells enriched from blood (not recorded which). These receptors were obtained from a woman in her 40s who had recovered from COVID-19.

This clone was detected only a few times. The rearrangement uses TRBV2 and TRBJ2-7; the D is unclear. This CDR3 is 14 amino acids long. Trimming removed 6 bases at V and 9 bases at J, with 21 bases between. Germline loops: CDR1 SNHLY, CDR2 FYNNEI. This CDR3 is CASSLGVRPSVQYF. CDR3 nucleotide sequence: TGTGCCAGCAGCCTAGGTGTAAGGCCTTCCGTGCAGTACTTC.

The gene calls are TRBV4-3 and TRBJ1-2; maybe TRBD1 (5 bases). The CDR3 is 15 residues long. CDR1 and CDR2 (germline): LGHNA, YSLEER. V dropped 1 base and J dropped 1 base, with 10 bases sitting between them. The CDR3 DNA follows: TGCGCCAGCAGCCAAGCGTCAGGGATTAACTATGGCTACACCTTC. Translating gives CASSQASGINYGYTF.

This clone was detected only once. One junction end disagrees with the germline gene, perhaps due to a read error. The chain is built from TRBV19 and TRBJ2-7, with 8 bases aligning to TRBD2. Germline-derived CDR1 and CDR2 are LNHDA and SQIVND (reference sequence). The CDR3 consists of 11 residues. CDR3 amino acids: CASSIDGTRIF. CDR3 DNA: TGTGCCAGTAGTATTGACGGGACTAGGATTTTC.

This clone appeared once. In nucleotides, the CDR3 is TGTGCCAGCTCACCCCGCGGGACGGGAGATACGCAGTATTTT. As protein: CASSPRGTGDTQYF. The gene calls are TRBV18 and TRBJ2-3, with D possibly being TRBD2 (6 bases). Germline CDR1 KGHSH, CDR2 LQKENI. Trimming shortened V by 3 bases and J by 5 bases, and 12 bases separated the two germline ends. The CDR3 is 14 amino acids.

This chain uses TRBV27 with TRBJ2-6; 12 nucleotides line up with TRBD1. CDR1 is MNHEY, CDR2 SMNVEV, per germline (reference sequence). Unmatched junction bases numbered 10, after V lost 2 bases and J lost 5 bases. There are 19 residues in the CDR3. The CDR3 sequence is CASSLIGTGGAARANVLTF. In nucleotides, the CDR3 is TGTGCCAGCAGTTTAATCGGGACAGGGGGCGCCGCACGGGCCAACGTCCTGACTTTC. Drawing the rest from reference TRBV27 and TRBJ2-6, the complete variable domain is EAQVTQNPRYLITVTGKKLTVTCSQNMNHEYMSWYRQDPGLGLRQIYYSMNVEVTDKGDVPEGYKVSRKEKRNFPLILESPSPNQTSLYFCASSLIGTGGAARANVLTFGAGSRLTVL.

This chain uses TRBV10-3 with TRBJ2-3; TRBD2 agrees at 12 bases. CDR1 is ENHRY, CDR2 SYGVKD, per germline. This CDR3 has 14 residues. J lost 4 bases, V lost 8 bases, and 4 bases had no gene match. CDR3 nucleotides: TGTGCCATCGCTAGCGGGAGGGGAGCAGATACGCAGTATTTT. Its protein is CAIASGRGADTQYF.

The chain couples TRBV4-2 to TRBJ2-7, with 10 nucleotides matching TRBD2. Germline V gene sequence: CDR1 LGHNA, CDR2 YNFKEQ. This CDR3 region has 16 residues. Trimming took 0 bases from V and 5 from J; bases not matched to a gene: 7. In nucleotides, the CDR3 is TGTGCCAGCAGCCAAGATGTCGGACTAGCGGCCCACGAGCAGTACTTC. Protein: CASSQDVGLAAHEQYF.

On this clone itself: Within the sample, other DNA sequences also encode this same CDR3. The rearrangement uses TRBV5-4 and TRBJ2-3, with TRBD2 as a possible D gene (5 bases). Germline values: CDR1 SGHNT, CDR2 YYREEE (reference sequence). The CDR3 loop spans 14 amino acids. Deletions cut 3 bases from V and 0 bases from J, with 8 bases between. The DNA of the CDR3 is TGTGCCAGCAGCTCGGCGGGCAGCACAGATACGCAGTATTTT. Protein sequence: CASSSAGSTDTQYF.

This sequence joins TRBV28 and TRBJ1-2; a possible D gene is TRBD1 (6 bases). Germline CDR1 and CDR2: MDHEN and SYDVKM. This CDR3 region has 13 residues. The V gene lost 11 bases and the J gene lost 3 bases, with 16 bases spanning the gap. For the CDR3, the DNA is TGTGCCTGCACGCCGGGACAAGACTATGGCTACACCTTC. Protein: CACTPGQDYGYTF.

This chain uses TRBV29-1 with TRBJ1-2; the match to TRBD1 covers 8 bases. The germline gives CDR1 SQVTM, CDR2 ANQGSEA. The CDR3 is 17 amino acids. The junction had 18 bases not matched to a gene; V was cut back by 3 bases and J by 6 bases. The CDR3 region is CSVDPAPGQGRIDGYTF. The CDR3 DNA follows: TGCAGCGTTGACCCTGCCCCCGGACAGGGACGAATCGATGGCTACACCTTC.